The text below deals with one TCR beta chain. V was clipped by 3 bases and J by 2 bases, with 11 bases between them. CDR3 size: 15 residues. CDR1 and CDR2 (germline): LNHDA, SQIVND (reference sequence). This sample was taken from a study of blood T cell repertoires in COVID-19. About the research overall: Sites in the United States, Italy and Spain provided acute and convalescent COVID-19 samples. Nucleic acid was either cDNA or gDNA, and it came from T cells, B-cell-depleted T cells, or PBMCs.

The authors' processing: It was from reference gene primer amplification that nucleated cell counts were estimated. Assay used: immunoSEQ multiplex PCR; TCRdb lists only in-frame clones, some missing. D and trimming were read from the DNA, whereas the V and J calls and clone size are those reported in that table. The data contain 250,000 to 300,000 clones, 80% to 90% of them singletons. This clonotype was obtained from a man between 60 and 75 years old with acute or convalescent COVID-19. The specimen was peripheral blood. J is TRBJ1-3 and V is TRBV19; D remains unclear. In DNA form, the CDR3 reads TGTGCCAGTAGTATCCGCACGGGAACTGGAAACACCATATATTTT. This codes for CASSIRTGTGNTIYF.